Presented here are 2 T cell receptor delta chains from one specimen sequenced in a study of gamma-delta T cells after stem cell transplantation. TCRdb re-called clones from the RT-PCR reads via CATT. The table includes about 2,000 delta-chain clones, 15% to 20% detected once. The material sequenced was gamma-delta T cells. The receptors were gathered from a human donor. It is not recorded whose cells these are; they may come from a transplant donor. This table probably holds off-target reads from a library built for another chain.

This clone was seen a few times. The chain has TRDV2 and TRDJ1; 7 positions agree with TRDD3. The CDR3 runs 15 residues. Trimming cost V 0 bases and J 2 bases; bases outside gene matches: 5. Germline assignment: CDR1 GEAIGNYY and CDR2 EKD. CDR3 coding DNA: TGTGCCTGTGACACCAGCGGGATACAAACCGATAAACTCATCTTT. It translates to CACDTSGIQTDKLIF.

V usage is TRDV2 and J usage is TRDJ1; 8 nucleotides align to TRDD3. There are 16 residues in the CDR3. With 1 base clipped from V and 0 bases from J, the junction kept 6 bases outside the gene matches. The germline V gene has CDR1 GEAIGNYY and CDR2 EKD. CDR3 sequence: CACDTMGDAYTDKLIF. The CDR3 DNA follows: TGTGCCTGTGACACAATGGGGGATGCGTACACCGATAAACTCATCTTT.